Below are 16 T cell receptor beta chains sequenced from a single sample in a study of cytomegalovirus exposure and HLA in healthy donors. The PCR used 60 Vbeta and 13 Jbeta primers. Data came from immunoSEQ multiplex PCR; TCRdb stores just in-frame clones and leaves some out. The repertoire table contains more than 140,000 clones. The sample consisted of PBMCs. All receptors derive from a woman aged 18 to 35 in good health and CMV-seronegative.

The chain uses TRBV7-9 and TRBJ2-1, with a weak D call TRBD2 (6 bases). V was cut by 2 bases and J by 7 bases, with 15 bases left in between. The CDR3 consists of 15 residues. Germline V gives CDR1 SEHNR, CDR2 FQNEAQ (reference sequence). In DNA, the CDR3 is TGTGCCAGCAGCTTACCGGACTACCTTACGAATGAGCAGTTCTTC. The encoded protein is CASSLPDYLTNEQFF.

The J gene is TRBJ1-1, the V gene TRBV5-4; the D gene is possibly TRBD1 (5 bases). The CDR3 consists of 15 residues. Germline V CDR1 and CDR2: SGHNT, YYREEE (reference sequence). V gave up 4 bases and J gave up 2 bases, with 15 bases separating them. The CDR3 loop reads CASSTQVNLNTEAFF. Here the CDR3 DNA reads TGTGCCAGCAGCACACAGGTGAACCTTAACACTGAAGCTTTCTTT.

The chain employs TRBV7-3 and TRBJ2-1; 8 nucleotides match TRBD2. V shed 1 base and J 3 bases; nucleotides not matched to a gene: 5. Germline loops: CDR1 SGHTA, CDR2 FQGTGA. This CDR3 spans 16 amino acids. The CDR3 sequence is CASSLIGSGIYNEQFF. In nucleotides, the CDR3 is TGTGCCAGCAGCTTAATAGGTAGCGGGATCTACAATGAGCAGTTCTTC.

This chain joins TRBV2 and TRBJ1-5, with D tentatively TRBD1 (6 bases). Germline CDR1 SNHLY, CDR2 FYNNEI. This CDR3 comprises 14 residues. The V and J ends lost 5 bases and 2 bases respectively, with 10 bases between them. Written as DNA, the CDR3 is TGTGCCAGCAGTTACAGGGAAGGCAATCAGCCCCAGCATTTT. It encodes CASSYREGNQPQHF.

The chain links TRBV11-3 to TRBJ2-1, with TRBD2 as a possible D gene (7 bases). Trimming stripped 5 bases from V and 3 bases from J, with 17 bases between. There are 16 residues in the CDR3. Germline lookup yields CDR1 SGHNT and CDR2 YENEEA. The CDR3 DNA sequence: TGTGCCAGCAGCCCTAGGGGGGGCGGAAGCTACAATGAGCAGTTCTTC. Its translation is CASSPRGGGSYNEQFF.

The chain combines TRBV18 with TRBJ1-3; D may be TRBD1 (6 bases). Trimming took off 3 bases at V and 2 bases at J, with 11 bases between the two ends. Germline-derived CDR1 and CDR2 are KGHSH and LQKENI. The CDR3 has 15 amino acids. The CDR3 is CASSPPGTTGNTIYF. Written as DNA, the CDR3 is TGTGCCAGCTCACCGCCCGGGACAACTGGAAACACCATATATTTT.

The CDR3 sequence: CASSRDRGGTYEQYV. CDR3 nucleotide sequence: TGTGCCAGCAGCCGAGACAGGGGAGGGACCTACGAGCAGTACGTC. The V call is TRBV7-2, the J call TRBJ2-7; maybe TRBD1 (8 bases). CDR1 is SGHTA, CDR2 FQGNSA, per germline. Trimming left V 5 bases short and J 2 bases short, with 16 bases between. The CDR3 is 15 residues long.

The V gene is TRBV30, the J gene TRBJ2-5; no firm D call. The assigned J gene may be wrong: the sequence end matches TRBJ2-7 better. CDR1 is GTSNPN and CDR2 is SVGIG in the germline V gene (reference sequence). The CDR3 spans 14 residues. The CDR3: CAWSPQASGHEQYF. DNA of the CDR3: TGTGCCTGGAGTCCCCAGGCATCTGGACACGAGCAGTACTTC.

The CDR3 sequence: CASSPQLLAGGYNEQFF. The CDR3 nucleotides read TGTGCCAGCAGCCCTCAACTATTAGCGGGAGGCTACAATGAGCAGTTCTTC. The chain is built from TRBV4-2 and TRBJ2-1, with 10 bases lining up with TRBD2. V lost 4 bases to trimming and J lost 3 bases; unmatched junction nucleotides: 9. Looked up from germline, CDR1 is LGHNA and CDR2 is YNFKEQ. CDR3 length: 17 amino acids.

The chain combines TRBV13 with TRBJ2-2, with 7 bases lining up with TRBD1. V gave up 9 bases and J gave up 4 bases; unmatched junction bases: 5. Germline assignment: CDR1 PRHDT and CDR2 FYEKMQ (reference sequence). The CDR3 runs to 13 residues. CDR3 loop: CASETGITGELFF. CDR3 DNA sequence: TGTGCCAGTGAGACAGGGATCACCGGGGAGCTGTTTTTT.

The chain recombines TRBV23-1 with TRBJ1-4; D unclear. TRBV23-1 is placed among ORFs of uncertain function. Trimming removed 1 base at V and 8 bases at J, with 14 bases between. The CDR3 is made up of 15 amino acids. This chain's CDR3 is CASSQYGQYREKLFF. CDR3 coding DNA: TGCGCCAGCAGTCAATATGGGCAGTATAGGGAAAAACTGTTTTTT.

The J gene is TRBJ1-1, the V gene TRBV7-9; D uncertain. The V gene's germline CDR1 is SEHNR and CDR2 FQNEAQ (reference sequence). V lost 1 base and J lost 0, with 6 bases in between. The CDR3 contains 14 residues. CDR3 sequence (DNA): TGTGCCAGCAGCTTAGGCCAGTTGAACACTGAAGCTTTCTTT. Protein: CASSLGQLNTEAFF.

The chain has TRBV14 and TRBJ1-1; D remains ambiguous. The CDR3 spans 15 residues. The germline gives CDR1 SGHDN, CDR2 FVKESK. Trimming removed 4 bases from V and 6 bases from J, with 18 bases in between. Here the CDR3 DNA reads TGTGCCAGCAGCCCGAGGGCGGGCTTGAGCGCTGAAGCTTTCTTT. Residues: CASSPRAGLSAEAFF. Variable domain in full (rest from reference TRBV14 and TRBJ1-1): EAGVTQFPSHSVIEKGQTVTLRCDPISGHDNLYWYRRVMGKEIKFLLHFVKESKQDESGMPNNRFLAERTGGTYSTLKVQPAELEDSGVYFCASSPRAGLSAEAFFGQGTRLTVV.

The V call is TRBV5-5, the J call TRBJ2-7; weak D call: TRBD2 (6 bases). The CDR3 is 14 residues long. Looked up from germline, CDR1 is SGHKS and CDR2 is YYEKEE (reference sequence). V gave up 4 bases and J gave up 5 bases, with 16 bases separating them. The CDR3 DNA is TGTGCCAGCAGCGGGACTGGAGGGATAGACGAGCAGTACGTC. The encoded protein is CASSGTGGIDEQYV.

This chain links TRBV12-5 with TRBJ1-2; 7 bases agree with TRBD1. CDR1 and CDR2 from the germline V gene are LGHNT and FRNRAP. CDR3 length: 11 amino acids. V was clipped by 5 bases and J by 11 bases; unmatched bases: 5. The CDR3 coding sequence is TGTGCTAGTGGTGAAGGGGGCGCTTACACCTTC. As protein: CASGEGGAYTF.

V usage is TRBV2 and J usage is TRBJ2-5; tentative D call: TRBD1 (6 bases). CDR3 length: 13 residues. The ends were cut back, 6 bases at V and 1 base at J, with 9 bases in the middle. CDR1 is SNHLY, CDR2 FYNNEI, per germline. CDR3 DNA: TGTGCCAGCAGGGCACAGGGCCAAGAGACCCAGTACTTC. It translates to CASRAQGQETQYF.